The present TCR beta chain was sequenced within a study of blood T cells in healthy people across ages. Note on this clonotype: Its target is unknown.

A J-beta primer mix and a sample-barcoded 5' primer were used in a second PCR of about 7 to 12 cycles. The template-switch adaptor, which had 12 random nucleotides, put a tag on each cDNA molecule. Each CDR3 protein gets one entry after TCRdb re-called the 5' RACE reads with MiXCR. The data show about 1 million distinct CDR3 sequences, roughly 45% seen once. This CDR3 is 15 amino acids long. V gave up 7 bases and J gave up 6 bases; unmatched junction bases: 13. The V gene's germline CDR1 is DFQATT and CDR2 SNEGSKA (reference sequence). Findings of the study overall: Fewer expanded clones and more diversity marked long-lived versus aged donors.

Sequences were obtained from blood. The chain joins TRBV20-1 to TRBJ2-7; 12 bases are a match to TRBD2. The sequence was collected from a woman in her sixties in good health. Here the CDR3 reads CSVSGPGLAGREQYF. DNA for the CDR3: TGCAGTGTGAGTGGACCGGGACTAGCGGGTCGCGAGCAGTACTTC.